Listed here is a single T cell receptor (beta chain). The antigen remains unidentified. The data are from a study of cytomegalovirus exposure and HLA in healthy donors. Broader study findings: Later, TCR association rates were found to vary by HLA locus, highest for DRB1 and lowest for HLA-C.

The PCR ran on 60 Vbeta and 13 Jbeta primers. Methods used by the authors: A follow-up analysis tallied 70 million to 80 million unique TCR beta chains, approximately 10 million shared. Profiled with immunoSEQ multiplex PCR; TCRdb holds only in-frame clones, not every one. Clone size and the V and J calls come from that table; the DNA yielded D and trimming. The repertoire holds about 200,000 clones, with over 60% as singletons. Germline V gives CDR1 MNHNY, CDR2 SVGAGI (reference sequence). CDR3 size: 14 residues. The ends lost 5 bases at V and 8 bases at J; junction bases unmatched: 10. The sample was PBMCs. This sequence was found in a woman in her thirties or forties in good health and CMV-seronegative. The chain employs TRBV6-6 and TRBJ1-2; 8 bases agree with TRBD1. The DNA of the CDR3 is TGTGCCAGCAGTACCCCGGACAGGGCGAGGGGCTACACCTTC. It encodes CASSTPDRARGYTF.